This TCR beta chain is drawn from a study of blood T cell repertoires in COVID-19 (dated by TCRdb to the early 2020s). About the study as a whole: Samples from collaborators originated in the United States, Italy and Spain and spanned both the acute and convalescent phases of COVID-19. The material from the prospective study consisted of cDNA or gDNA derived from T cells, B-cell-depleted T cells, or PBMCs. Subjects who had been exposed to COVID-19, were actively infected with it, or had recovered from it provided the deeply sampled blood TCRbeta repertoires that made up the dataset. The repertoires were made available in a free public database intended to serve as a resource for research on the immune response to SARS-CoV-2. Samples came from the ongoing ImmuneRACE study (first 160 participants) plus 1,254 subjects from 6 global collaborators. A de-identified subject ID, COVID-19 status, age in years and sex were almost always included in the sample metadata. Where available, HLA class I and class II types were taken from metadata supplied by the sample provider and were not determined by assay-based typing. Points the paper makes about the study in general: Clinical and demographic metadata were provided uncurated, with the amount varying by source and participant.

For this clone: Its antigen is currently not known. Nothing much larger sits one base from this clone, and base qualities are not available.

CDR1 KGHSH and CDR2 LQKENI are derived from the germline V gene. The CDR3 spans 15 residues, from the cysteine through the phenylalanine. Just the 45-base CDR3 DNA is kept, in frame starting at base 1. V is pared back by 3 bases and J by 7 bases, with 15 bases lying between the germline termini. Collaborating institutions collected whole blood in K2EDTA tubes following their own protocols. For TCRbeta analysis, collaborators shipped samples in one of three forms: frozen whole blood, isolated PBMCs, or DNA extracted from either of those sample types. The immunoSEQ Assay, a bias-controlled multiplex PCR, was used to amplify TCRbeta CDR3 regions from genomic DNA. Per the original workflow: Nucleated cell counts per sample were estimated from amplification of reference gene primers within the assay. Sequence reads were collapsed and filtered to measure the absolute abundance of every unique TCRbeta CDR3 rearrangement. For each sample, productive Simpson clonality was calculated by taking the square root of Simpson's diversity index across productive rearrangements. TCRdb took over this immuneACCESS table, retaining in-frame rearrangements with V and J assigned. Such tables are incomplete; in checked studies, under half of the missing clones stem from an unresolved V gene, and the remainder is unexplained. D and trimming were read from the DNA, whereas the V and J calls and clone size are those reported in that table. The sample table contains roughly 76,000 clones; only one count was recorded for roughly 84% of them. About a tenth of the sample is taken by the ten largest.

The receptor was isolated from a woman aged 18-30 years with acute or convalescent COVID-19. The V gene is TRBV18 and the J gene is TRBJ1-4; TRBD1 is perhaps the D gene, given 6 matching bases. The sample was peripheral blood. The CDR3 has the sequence CASSPRDTAGEKLFF. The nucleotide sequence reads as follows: TGTGCCAGCTCACCTCGGGACACCGCTGGTGAAAAACTGTTTTTT.